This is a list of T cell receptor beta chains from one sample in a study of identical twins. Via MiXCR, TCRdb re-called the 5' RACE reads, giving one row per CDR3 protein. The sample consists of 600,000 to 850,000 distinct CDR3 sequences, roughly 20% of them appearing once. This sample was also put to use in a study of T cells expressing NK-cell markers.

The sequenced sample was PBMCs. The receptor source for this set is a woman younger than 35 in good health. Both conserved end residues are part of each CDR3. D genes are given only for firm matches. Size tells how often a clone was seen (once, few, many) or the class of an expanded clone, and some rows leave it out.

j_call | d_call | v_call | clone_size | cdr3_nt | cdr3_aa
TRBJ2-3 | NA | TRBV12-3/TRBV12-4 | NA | TGTGCCAGCAGTTTTAGTGCCCAAGATACGCAGTATTTT | CASSFSAQDTQYF
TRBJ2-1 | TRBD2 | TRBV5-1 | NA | TGCGCCAGCAGCTTGTGGCCTAGCGGGGACTCCCACAATGAGCAGTTCTTC | CASSLWPSGDSHNEQFF
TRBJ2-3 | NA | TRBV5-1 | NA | TGCGCCAGCAGCTTGTATCCGGGGGAGACGGAAGATACGCAGTATTTT | CASSLYPGETEDTQYF
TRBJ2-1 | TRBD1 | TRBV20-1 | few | TGCAGTGCTAGAGATCGAGGGGGCAGGTTACGAGAGCAGTTCTTC | CSARDRGGRLREQFF
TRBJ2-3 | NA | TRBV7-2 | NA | TGTGCCAGCAGCCGACTATATGGGAGATTCCCCACAGATACGCAGTATTTT | CASSRLYGRFPTDTQYF
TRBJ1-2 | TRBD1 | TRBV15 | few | TGTGCCACCAGCTTTGGGGACAGGGTGAAAAACTATGGCTACACCTTC | CATSFGDRVKNYGYTF
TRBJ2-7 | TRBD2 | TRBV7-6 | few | TGTGCCAGCAGCTTGGATAGCGGGGGCTACGAGCAGTACTTC | CASSLDSGGYEQYF
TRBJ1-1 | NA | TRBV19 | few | TGTGCCAGTAGTATAGGAGGGGCAGTGAACACTGAAGCTTTCTTT | CASSIGGAVNTEAFF
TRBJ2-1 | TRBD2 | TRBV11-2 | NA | TGTGCCAGCAGGACTAGCGGCGTCAATGAGCAGTTCTTC | CASRTSGVNEQFF
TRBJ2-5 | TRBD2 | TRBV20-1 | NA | TGCAGTGCTAAGCGGGGAGAGACCCAGTACTTC | CSAKRGETQYF
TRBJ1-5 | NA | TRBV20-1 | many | TGCAGTGCTAGTCTCCAGAATCAGCCCCAGCATTTT | CSASLQNQPQHF
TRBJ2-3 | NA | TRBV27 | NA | TGTGCCAGCAGTTCCCTCGATGATACGCAGTATTTT | CASSSLDDTQYF
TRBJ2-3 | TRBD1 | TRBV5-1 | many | TGCGCCAGCAGCTCAGGACAGGGGAACACAGATACGCAGTATTTT | CASSSGQGNTDTQYF
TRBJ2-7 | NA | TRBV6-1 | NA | TGTGCCAGCAGGAGGGACATTGCCGACGAGCAGTACTTC | CASRRDIADEQYF
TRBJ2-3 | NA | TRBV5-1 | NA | TGCGCCAGCAGCTTGGGTGGGGCCATGCAAGATACGCAGTATTTT | CASSLGGAMQDTQYF
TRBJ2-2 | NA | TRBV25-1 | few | TGTGCCAGCAGTTTAGAGACCGGGGAGCTGTTTTTT | CASSLETGELFF
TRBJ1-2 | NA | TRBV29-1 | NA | TGCAGCGTTGAAGAATCAGTCATGGAGGGCTACACCTTC | CSVEESVMEGYTF
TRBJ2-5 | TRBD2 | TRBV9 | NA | TGTGCCAGCAGCGTAGGAAGGTCAGCGGGGGTCCAAGAGACCCAGTACTTC | CASSVGRSAGVQETQYF
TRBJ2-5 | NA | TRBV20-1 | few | TGCAGTGCTAGAGGGACCTTTCAAGAGACCCAGTACTTC | CSARGTFQETQYF
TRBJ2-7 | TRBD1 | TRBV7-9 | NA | TGTGCCAGCAGGGAGTGGACAGGGGAGGGCGAGCAGTACTTC | CASREWTGEGEQYF
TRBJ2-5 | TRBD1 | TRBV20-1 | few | TGCAGTGCTGGGGGACAGGGGACAGGGACCCAGTACTTC | CSAGGQGTGTQYF
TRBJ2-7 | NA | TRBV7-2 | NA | TGTGCCAGCAGCTTAGTGGCCGGAGGGCCCTCCTACGAGCAGTACTTC | CASSLVAGGPSYEQYF
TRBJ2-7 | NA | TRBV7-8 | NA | TGTGCCAGCAGCCCGTTCTTAGGGTACGAGCAGTACTTC | CASSPFLGYEQYF